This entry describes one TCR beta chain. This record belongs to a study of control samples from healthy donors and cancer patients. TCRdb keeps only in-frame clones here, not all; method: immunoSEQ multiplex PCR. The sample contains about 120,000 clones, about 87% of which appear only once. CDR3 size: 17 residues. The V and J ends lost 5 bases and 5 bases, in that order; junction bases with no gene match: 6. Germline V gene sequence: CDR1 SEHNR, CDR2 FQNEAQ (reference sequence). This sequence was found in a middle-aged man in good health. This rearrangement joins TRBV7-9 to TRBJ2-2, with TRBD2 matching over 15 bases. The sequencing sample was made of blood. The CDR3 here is CASSPRTSGGATGELFF. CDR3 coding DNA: TGTGCCAGCAGCCCCAGGACTAGCGGGGGGGCGACCGGGGAGCTGTTTTTT.